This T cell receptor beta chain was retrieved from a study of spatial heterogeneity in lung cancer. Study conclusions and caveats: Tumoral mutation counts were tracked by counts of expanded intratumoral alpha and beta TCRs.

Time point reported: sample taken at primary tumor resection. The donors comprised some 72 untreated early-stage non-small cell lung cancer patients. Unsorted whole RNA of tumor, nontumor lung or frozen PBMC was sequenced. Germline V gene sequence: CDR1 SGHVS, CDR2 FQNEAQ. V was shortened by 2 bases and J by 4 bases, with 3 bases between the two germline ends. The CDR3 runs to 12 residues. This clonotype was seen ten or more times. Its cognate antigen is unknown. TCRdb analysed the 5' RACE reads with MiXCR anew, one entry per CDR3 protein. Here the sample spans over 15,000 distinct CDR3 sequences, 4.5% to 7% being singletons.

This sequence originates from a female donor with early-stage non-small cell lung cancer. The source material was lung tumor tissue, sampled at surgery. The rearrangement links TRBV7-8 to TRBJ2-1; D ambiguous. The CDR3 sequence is CASSLIYNEQFF. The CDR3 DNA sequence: TGTGCCAGCAGCTTAATTTACAATGAGCAGTTCTTC.